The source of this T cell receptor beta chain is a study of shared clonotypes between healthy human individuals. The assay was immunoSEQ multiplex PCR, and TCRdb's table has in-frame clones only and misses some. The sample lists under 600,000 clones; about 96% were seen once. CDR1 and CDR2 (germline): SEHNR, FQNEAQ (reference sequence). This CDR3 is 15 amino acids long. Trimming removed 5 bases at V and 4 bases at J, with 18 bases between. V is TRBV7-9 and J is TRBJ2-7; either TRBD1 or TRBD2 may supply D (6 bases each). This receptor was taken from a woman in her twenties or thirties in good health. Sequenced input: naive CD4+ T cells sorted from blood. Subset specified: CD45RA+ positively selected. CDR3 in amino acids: CASSPRVRGAYEQYF. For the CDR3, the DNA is TGTGCCAGCAGCCCGCGGGTAAGGGGGGCATACGAGCAGTACTTC.